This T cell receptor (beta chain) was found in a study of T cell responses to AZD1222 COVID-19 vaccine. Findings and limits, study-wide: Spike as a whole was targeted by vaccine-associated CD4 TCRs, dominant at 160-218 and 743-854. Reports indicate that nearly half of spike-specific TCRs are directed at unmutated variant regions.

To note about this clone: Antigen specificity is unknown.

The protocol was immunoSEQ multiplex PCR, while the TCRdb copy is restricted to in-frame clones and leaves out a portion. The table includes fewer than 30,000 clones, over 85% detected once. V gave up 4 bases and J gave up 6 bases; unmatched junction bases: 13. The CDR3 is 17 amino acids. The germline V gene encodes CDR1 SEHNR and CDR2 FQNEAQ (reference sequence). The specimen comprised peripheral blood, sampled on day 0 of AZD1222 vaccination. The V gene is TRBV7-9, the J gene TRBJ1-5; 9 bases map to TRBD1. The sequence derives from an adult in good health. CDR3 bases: TGTGCCAGCAGCTCCAAACCGGGACAGGGTATGGGTCAGCCCCAGCATTTT. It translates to CASSSKPGQGMGQPQHF.